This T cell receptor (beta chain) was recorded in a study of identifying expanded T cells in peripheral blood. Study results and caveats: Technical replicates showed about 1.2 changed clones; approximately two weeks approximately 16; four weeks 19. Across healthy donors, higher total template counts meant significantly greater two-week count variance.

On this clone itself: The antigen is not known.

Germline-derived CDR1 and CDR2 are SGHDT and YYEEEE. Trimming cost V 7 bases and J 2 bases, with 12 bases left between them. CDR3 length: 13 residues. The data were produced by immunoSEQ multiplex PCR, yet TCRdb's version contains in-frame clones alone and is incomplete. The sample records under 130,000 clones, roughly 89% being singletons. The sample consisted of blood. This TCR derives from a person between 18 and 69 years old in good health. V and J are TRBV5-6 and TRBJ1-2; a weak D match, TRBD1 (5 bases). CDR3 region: CASGATVNYGYTF. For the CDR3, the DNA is TGTGCCAGCGGGGCGACGGTGAACTATGGCTACACCTTC. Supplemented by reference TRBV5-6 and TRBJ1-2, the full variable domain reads DAGVTQSPTHLIKTRGQQVTLRCSPKSGHDTVSWYQQALGQGPQFIFQYYEEEERQRGNFPDRFSGHQFPNYSSELNVNALLLGDSALYLCASGATVNYGYTFGSGTRLTVV.